The 13 T cell receptor beta chains below all came from one sample that was sequenced in a study of T-cell memory formation after mild COVID-19. TCRdb re-called the 5' RACE reads through MiXCR, storing one row per CDR3 protein. The sample contains about 140,000 distinct CDR3 sequences, 11% to 15% of which appear only once. The sequenced sample was PBMCs or a T cell subset sorted from them (not recorded which). These TCRs come from an adult woman who had mild COVID-19 (a few samples of this study predate the infection). Cell type and time point are not known.

The chain has TRBV2 and TRBJ1-4; 7 bases map to TRBD1. V dropped 10 bases and J dropped 4; count of bases not matched to a gene: 12. This CDR3 is 15 amino acids long. The V gene's germline CDR1 is SNHLY and CDR2 FYNNEI. As DNA, the CDR3 is TGTGCCATCGACAGGGAATCGGCGGGTAATGAAAAACTGTTTTTT. Its protein is CAIDRESAGNEKLFF.

The rearrangement links TRBV27 to TRBJ2-5, with 7 bases matching TRBD1. J lost 1 base, V lost 7 bases, and 12 bases had no gene match. Germline V gene sequence: CDR1 MNHEY, CDR2 SMNVEV (reference sequence). The CDR3 covers 16 residues. This CDR3 is CASTEYPGTAQETQYF. The CDR3 coding sequence is TGTGCCAGCACGGAATACCCAGGGACAGCCCAAGAGACCCAGTACTTC.

The chain has TRBV29-1 and TRBJ2-3; TRBD1 might be the D (5 bases). There are 14 residues in the CDR3. V gave up 4 bases and J gave up 0 bases, with 11 bases separating them. The germline CDR1 and CDR2 sequences are SQVTM and ANQGSEA. CDR3 sequence (DNA): TGCAGCGTTGTGGTGGCAGGGAGCACAGATACGCAGTATTTT. It yields the protein CSVVVAGSTDTQYF.

A few counts support this clonotype. This sequence joins TRBV4-1 and TRBJ2-2; 15 bases map to TRBD2. Per germline, CDR1 MGHRA and CDR2 YSYEKL. The CDR3 contains 14 residues. V lost 8 bases to trimming and J lost 5 bases; unmatched junction nucleotides: 0. CDR3 in amino acids: CASGLAGGTGELFF. DNA of the CDR3: TGCGCCAGCGGACTAGCGGGAGGGACCGGGGAGCTGTTTTTT.

This clonotype was seen more than once but under ten times. The chain joins TRBV7-9 to TRBJ1-1, with unresolved D. V shed 5 bases and J shed 3 bases, with 13 bases lying between them. This CDR3 has 14 amino acids. Looked up from germline, CDR1 is SEHNR and CDR2 is FQNEAQ (reference sequence). Here the CDR3 reads CASSPRGEYTEAFF. CDR3 DNA sequence: TGTGCCAGCAGCCCCCGCGGGGAGTACACTGAAGCTTTCTTT.

The chain employs TRBV7-9 and TRBJ2-5; D uncertain. The CDR3 is 13 residues long. V lost 5 bases, J lost 0 bases, and 7 bases lay in between. The germline V gene encodes CDR1 SEHNR and CDR2 FQNEAQ (reference sequence). CDR3: CASSPKDQETQYF. Written as DNA, the CDR3 is TGTGCCAGCAGCCCTAAGGACCAAGAGACCCAGTACTTC.

The chain joins TRBV24-1 to TRBJ2-1, with TRBD1 identical over 7 bases. This CDR3 comprises 15 residues. Germline V gene sequence: CDR1 KGHDR, CDR2 SFDVKD. V trimming: 0 bases; J trimming: 6 bases; junction bases outside the gene matches: 4. The CDR3 loop is CATSDLHDRANEQFF. CDR3 DNA: TGTGCCACCAGTGATTTGCATGACAGGGCCAATGAGCAGTTCTTC.

This clonotype was observed a few times. The CDR3 loop is CASSSAELSYEQYF. Written as DNA, the CDR3 is TGTGCCAGCAGCTCCGCCGAACTTTCCTACGAGCAGTACTTC. This chain connects TRBV7-9 to TRBJ2-7; no definite D call. V lost 4 bases, J lost 1 base, and 11 bases lay in between. The CDR3 is 14 residues long. Germline CDR1 is SEHNR and CDR2 is FQNEAQ (reference sequence).

The V gene is TRBV2, the J gene TRBJ2-3; TRBD1 might be the D (6 bases). The CDR3 is made up of 15 amino acids. The ends were cut back, 2 bases at V and 0 bases at J, with 9 bases in the middle. Germline CDR1 is SNHLY and CDR2 is FYNNEI. The CDR3 nucleotides are TGTGCCAGCAGTGAACGGACAGCTAGCACAGATACGCAGTATTTT. This gives the protein CASSERTASTDTQYF.

This sequence joins TRBV9 and TRBJ2-7; D might be TRBD1 (5 bases). The CDR3 loop spans 14 amino acids. Germline CDR1 and CDR2: SGDLS and YYNGEE. Trimming cost V 1 base and J 3 bases, with 11 bases left between them. CDR3 in DNA: TGTGCCAGCAGCGTATCCGCAGGGCACTACGAGCAGTACTTC. Translated: CASSVSAGHYEQYF.

This clonotype occurred a few times. This sequence joins TRBV4-2 and TRBJ2-1; no clear D gene. The germline V and J ends were trimmed by 5 bases and 0 bases, with 11 bases remaining between them. This CDR3 has 15 residues. Germline values: CDR1 LGHNA, CDR2 YNFKEQ. CDR3 region: CASSDDSFSYNEQFF. The CDR3 DNA reads TGTGCCAGCAGCGACGACTCCTTCTCCTACAATGAGCAGTTCTTC.

This chain joins TRBV13 and TRBJ2-3; 10 bases are shared with TRBD2. Losses at the gene ends were 7 bases for V and 0 bases for J; bases not matched to a gene: 10. The germline CDR1 and CDR2 sequences are PRHDT and FYEKMQ (reference sequence). The length of the CDR3 is 17 residues. The CDR3 coding sequence is TGTGCCAGCATCTCCCGAGCGGGGGGGAGTAGCACAGATACGCAGTATTTT. Translated, it gives CASISRAGGSSTDTQYF.

The chain links TRBV4-3 to TRBJ1-1; D gene ambiguous. V lost 4 bases to trimming and J lost 6 bases, with 18 bases between them. The CDR3 totals 15 residues. Germline assignment: CDR1 LGHNA and CDR2 YSLEER. Here the CDR3 DNA reads TGCGCCAGCAGCCCTAATGATTGGAGTTCCGCTGAAGCTTTCTTT. Its protein is CASSPNDWSSAEAFF.